Below, one TCR beta chain is given with its context. Its specificity is not known. Germline loops: CDR1 MNHEY, CDR2 SVGAGI. This CDR3 has 13 amino acids. Every immunoSEQ plate was one replicate of a subset's evenly spread DNA. Per the original data handling: From ImmunoSEQ came sequences covering only the junction and carrying no quality scores, so filtering differed. Generated by immunoSEQ multiplex PCR, the TCRdb table keeps only in-frame clones and is missing some. V and J calls and clone size are copied from that table; D and trimming were computed from the DNA. The sample holds 190,000 or so clones, approximately 92% seen once. Subsets obtained from CD4+ cells comprised CD45RA+ naive and CD45RA-negative memory cells. This specimen belongs to a study of shared clonotypes between healthy human individuals. Study outcomes and limitations: Generally, naive subsets (rather than memory subsets) showed larger estimated richness.

The sequence came from a woman aged 25 to 39 in good health. The chain carries TRBV6-5 and TRBJ2-5; maybe TRBD2 (7 bases). The DNA end is a closer match to TRBJ2-7, so the J assignment may be wrong. Sequencing was done on a sample of naive CD4+ T cells sorted from blood. Sample subset: CD45RA+ positively selected. The CDR3 region has the DNA TGTGCCACCCTCGGGGGGCAGACCTACGAGCAGTACTTC. Protein product: CATLGGQTYEQYF.